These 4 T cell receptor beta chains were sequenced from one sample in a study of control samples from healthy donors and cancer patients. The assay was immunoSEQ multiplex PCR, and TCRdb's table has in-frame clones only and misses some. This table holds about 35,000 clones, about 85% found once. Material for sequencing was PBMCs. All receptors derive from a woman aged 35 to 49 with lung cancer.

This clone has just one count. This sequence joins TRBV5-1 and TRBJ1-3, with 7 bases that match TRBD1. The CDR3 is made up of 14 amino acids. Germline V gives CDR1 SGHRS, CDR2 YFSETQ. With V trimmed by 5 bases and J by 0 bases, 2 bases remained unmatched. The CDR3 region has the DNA TGCGCCAGCAGGACAGGGAGCTCTGGAAACACCATATATTTT. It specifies CASRTGSSGNTIYF.

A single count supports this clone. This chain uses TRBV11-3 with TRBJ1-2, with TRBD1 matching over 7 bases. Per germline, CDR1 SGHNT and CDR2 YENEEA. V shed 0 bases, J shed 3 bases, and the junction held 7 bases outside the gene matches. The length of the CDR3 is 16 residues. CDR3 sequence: CASSLEGRQGDYGYTF. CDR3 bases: TGTGCCAGCAGCTTAGAAGGGAGACAGGGAGACTATGGCTACACCTTC.

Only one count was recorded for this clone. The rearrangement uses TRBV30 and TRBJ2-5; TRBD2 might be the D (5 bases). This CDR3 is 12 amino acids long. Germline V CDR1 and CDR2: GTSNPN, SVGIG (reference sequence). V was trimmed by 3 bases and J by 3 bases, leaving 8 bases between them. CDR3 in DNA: TGTGCCTGGAGCCGGGGAGAAGAGACCCAGTACTTC. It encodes CAWSRGEETQYF. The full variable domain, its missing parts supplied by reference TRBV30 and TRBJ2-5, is SQTIHQWPATLVQPVGSPLSLECTVEGTSNPNLYWYRQAAGRGLQLLFYSVGIGQISSEVPQNLSASRPQDRQFILSSKKLLLSDSGFYLCAWSRGEETQYFGPGTRLLVL.

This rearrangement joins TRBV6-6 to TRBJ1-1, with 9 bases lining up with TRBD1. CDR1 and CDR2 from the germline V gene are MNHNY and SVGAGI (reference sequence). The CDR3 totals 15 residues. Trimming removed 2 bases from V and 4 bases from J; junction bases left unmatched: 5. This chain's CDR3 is CASSYRGQGSTEAFF. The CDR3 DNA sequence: TGTGCCAGCAGTTACAGGGGACAGGGTAGCACTGAAGCTTTCTTT.